The clone carrying this TCR beta chain was seen ten or more times. This sample was included in a study of HIV-infected patients and healthy controls. All unsorted peripheral T cells were captured because whole blood was used without fractionation. The V gene end was trimmed by 0 bases and the J gene end by 1 base; junction bases not matched to a gene: 7. Germline values: CDR1 ENHRY, CDR2 SYGVKD. This CDR3 region has 18 residues. Reverse transcription used around 500 ng RNA and constant-region primers for alpha and beta. Separate chain-specific third strand synthesis with multiplexing indices produced the alpha and beta libraries. TCRdb redid the calling of the 5' RACE reads with MiXCR, one entry per CDR3 protein. The sample includes about 18,000 distinct CDR3 sequences, around 9.1% of them seen just once.

The genes are TRBV10-3 and TRBJ2-5, with 11 bases aligning to TRBD2. Material: blood. The sequence came from an adult in good health. The CDR3 spells CAISESGPGTSGQETQYF. The DNA of the CDR3 is TGTGCCATCAGTGAGTCTGGCCCCGGGACTAGCGGCCAAGAGACCCAGTACTTC.